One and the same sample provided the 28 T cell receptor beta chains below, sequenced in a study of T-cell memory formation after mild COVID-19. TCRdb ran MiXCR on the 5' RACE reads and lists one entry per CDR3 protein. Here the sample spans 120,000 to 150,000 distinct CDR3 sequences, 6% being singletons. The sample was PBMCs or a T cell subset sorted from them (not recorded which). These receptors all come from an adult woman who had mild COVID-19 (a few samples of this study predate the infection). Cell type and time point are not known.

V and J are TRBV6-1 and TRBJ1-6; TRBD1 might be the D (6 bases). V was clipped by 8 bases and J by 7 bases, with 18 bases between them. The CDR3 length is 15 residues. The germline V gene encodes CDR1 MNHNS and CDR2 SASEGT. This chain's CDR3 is CASGRDMTENSPLHF. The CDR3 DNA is TGTGCCAGCGGTCGGGACATGACCGAGAATTCACCCCTCCACTTT.

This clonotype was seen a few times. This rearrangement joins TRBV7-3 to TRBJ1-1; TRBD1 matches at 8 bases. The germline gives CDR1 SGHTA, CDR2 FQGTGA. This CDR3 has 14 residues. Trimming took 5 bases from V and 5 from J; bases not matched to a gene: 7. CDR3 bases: TGTGCCAGCAGCCGGCAACAGGGGGGAACTGAAGCTTTCTTT. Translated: CASSRQQGGTEAFF.

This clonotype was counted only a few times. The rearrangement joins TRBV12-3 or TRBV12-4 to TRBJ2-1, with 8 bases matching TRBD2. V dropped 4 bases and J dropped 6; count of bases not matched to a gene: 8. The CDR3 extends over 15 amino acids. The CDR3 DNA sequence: TGTGCCAGCAGTTCCGGGACTAGGGGATCCAATGAGCAGTTCTTC. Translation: CASSSGTRGSNEQFF.

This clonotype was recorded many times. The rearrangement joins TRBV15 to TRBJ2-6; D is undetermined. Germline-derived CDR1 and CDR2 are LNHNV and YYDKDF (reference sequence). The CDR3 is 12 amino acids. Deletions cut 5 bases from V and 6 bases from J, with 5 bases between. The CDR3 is CATSRLANVLTF. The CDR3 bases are TGTGCCACCAGCCGTTTGGCCAACGTCCTGACTTTC. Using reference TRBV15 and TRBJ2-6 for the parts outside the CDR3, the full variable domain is DAMVIQNPRYQVTQFGKPVTLSCSQTLNHNVMYWYQQKSSQAPKLLFHYYDKDFNNEADTPDNFQSRRPNTSFCFLDIRSPGLGDTAMYLCATSRLANVLTFGAGSRLTVL.

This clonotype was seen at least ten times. The CDR3 protein is CSALMRTSGAYEQYF. The CDR3 nucleotides are TGCAGTGCCCTAATGAGGACTAGCGGAGCCTACGAGCAGTACTTC. The V and J genes are TRBV20-1 and TRBJ2-7; 10 positions agree with TRBD2. Germline V gene lookup returns CDR1 DFQATT and CDR2 SNEGSKA (reference sequence). This CDR3 comprises 15 residues. V lost 6 bases and J lost 2; bases outside the gene matches: 10.

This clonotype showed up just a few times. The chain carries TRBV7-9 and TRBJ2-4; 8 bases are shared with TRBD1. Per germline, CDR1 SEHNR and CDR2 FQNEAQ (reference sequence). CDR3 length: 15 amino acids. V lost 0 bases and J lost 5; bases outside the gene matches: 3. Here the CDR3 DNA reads TGTGCCAGCAGCTTAGCGTCGACAGGGGAAAACATTCAGTACTTC. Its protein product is CASSLASTGENIQYF.

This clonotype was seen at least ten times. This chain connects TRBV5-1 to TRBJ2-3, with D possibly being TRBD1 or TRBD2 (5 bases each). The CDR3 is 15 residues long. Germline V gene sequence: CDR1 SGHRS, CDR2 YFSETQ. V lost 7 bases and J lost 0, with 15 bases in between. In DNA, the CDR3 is TGCGCCAGCTCTGGCCGGGGCGACAGCACAGATACGCAGTATTTT. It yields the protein CASSGRGDSTDTQYF. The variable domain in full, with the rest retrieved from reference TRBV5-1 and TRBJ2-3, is KAGVTQTPRYLIKTRGQQVTLSCSPISGHRSVSWYQQTPGQGLQFLFEYFSETQRNKGNFPGRFSGRQFSNSRSEMNVSTLELGDSALYLCASSGRGDSTDTQYFGPGTRLTVL.

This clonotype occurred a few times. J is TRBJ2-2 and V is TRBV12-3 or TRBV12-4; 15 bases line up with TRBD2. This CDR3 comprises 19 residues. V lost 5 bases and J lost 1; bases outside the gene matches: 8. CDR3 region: CASSIPPGLAGGNTGELFF. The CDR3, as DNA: TGTGCCAGCAGTATCCCGCCGGGACTAGCGGGGGGGAACACCGGGGAGCTGTTTTTT.

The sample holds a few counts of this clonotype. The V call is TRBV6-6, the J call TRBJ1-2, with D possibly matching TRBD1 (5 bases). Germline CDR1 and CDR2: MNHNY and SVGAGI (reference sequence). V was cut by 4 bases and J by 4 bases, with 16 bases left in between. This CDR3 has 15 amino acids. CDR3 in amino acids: CASSFLQAGIYGYTF. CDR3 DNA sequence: TGTGCCAGCAGTTTCCTACAGGCGGGGATCTATGGCTACACCTTC.

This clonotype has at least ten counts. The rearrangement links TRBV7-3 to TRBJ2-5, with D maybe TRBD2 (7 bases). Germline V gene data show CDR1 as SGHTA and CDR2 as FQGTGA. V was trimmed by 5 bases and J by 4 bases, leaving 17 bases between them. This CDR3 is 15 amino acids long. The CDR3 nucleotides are TGTGCCAGCAGCCTTAGGGGGGGGGGCGCAGAGACCCAGTACTTC. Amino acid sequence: CASSLRGGGAETQYF.

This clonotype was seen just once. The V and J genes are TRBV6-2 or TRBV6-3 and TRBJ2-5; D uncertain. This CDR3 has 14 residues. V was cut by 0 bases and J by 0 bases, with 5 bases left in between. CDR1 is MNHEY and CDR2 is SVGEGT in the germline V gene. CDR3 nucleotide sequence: TGTGCCAGCAGTTACTCGCACTACCAAGAGACCCAGTACTTC. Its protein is CASSYSHYQETQYF.

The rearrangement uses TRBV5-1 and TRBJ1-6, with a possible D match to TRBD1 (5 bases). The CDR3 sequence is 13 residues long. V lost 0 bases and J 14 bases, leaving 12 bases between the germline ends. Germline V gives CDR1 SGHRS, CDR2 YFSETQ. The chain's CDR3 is CASSLDLVGALHF. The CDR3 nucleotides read TGCGCCAGCAGCTTGGATCTGGTGGGGGCCCTCCACTTT.

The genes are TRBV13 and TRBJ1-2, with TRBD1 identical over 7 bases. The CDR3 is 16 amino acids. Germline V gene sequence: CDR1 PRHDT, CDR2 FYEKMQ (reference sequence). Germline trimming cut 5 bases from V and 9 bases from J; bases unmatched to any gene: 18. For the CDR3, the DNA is TGTGCCAGCAGCCCCAAAGCCCCGACAGGGTCGACGAGCTACACCTTC. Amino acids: CASSPKAPTGSTSYTF.

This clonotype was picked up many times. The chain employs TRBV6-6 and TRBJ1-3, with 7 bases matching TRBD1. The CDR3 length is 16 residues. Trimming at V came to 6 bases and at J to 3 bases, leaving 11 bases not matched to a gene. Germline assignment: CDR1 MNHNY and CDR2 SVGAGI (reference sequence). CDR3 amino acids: CASRGDSLSIGNTIYF. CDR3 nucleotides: TGTGCCAGCAGAGGGGACAGCCTATCAATTGGAAACACCATATATTTT.

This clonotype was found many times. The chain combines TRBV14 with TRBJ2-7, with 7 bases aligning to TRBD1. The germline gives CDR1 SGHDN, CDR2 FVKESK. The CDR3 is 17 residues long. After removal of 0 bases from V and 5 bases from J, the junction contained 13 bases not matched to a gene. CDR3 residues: CASSQDHRGWVPDEQYF. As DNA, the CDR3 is TGTGCCAGCAGCCAAGATCACAGGGGCTGGGTTCCGGACGAGCAGTACTTC. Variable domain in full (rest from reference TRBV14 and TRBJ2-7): EAGVTQFPSHSVIEKGQTVTLRCDPISGHDNLYWYRRVMGKEIKFLLHFVKESKQDESGMPNNRFLAERTGGTYSTLKVQPAELEDSGVYFCASSQDHRGWVPDEQYFGPGTRLTVT.

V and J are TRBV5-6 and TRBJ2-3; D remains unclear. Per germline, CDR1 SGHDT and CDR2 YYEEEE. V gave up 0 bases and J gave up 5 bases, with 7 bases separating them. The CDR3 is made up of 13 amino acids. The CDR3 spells CASSLALLDTQYF. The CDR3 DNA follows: TGTGCCAGCAGCTTGGCCCTCCTAGATACGCAGTATTTT.

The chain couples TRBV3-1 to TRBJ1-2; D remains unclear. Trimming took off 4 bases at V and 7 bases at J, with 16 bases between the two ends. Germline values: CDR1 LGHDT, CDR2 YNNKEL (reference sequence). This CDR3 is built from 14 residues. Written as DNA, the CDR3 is TGTGCCAGCAGCCTACAGTTCCTTGGCTCTGGCTACACCTTC. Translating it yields CASSLQFLGSGYTF.

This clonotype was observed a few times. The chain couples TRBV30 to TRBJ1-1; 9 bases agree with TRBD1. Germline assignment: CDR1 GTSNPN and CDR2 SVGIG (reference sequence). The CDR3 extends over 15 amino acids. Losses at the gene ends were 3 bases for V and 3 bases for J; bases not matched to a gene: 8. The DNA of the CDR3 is TGTGCCTGGAGGCCACCGGGACAGGGTTACACTGAAGCTTTCTTT. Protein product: CAWRPPGQGYTEAFF.

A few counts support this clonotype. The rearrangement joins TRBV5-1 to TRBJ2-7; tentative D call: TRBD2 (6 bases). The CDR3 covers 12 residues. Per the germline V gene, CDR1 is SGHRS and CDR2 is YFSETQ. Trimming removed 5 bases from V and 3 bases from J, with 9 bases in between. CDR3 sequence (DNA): TGCGCCAGCAGTATTAGCGGCTACGAGCAGTACTTC. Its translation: CASSISGYEQYF. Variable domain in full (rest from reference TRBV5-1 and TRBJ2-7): KAGVTQTPRYLIKTRGQQVTLSCSPISGHRSVSWYQQTPGQGLQFLFEYFSETQRNKGNFPGRFSGRQFSNSRSEMNVSTLELGDSALYLCASSISGYEQYFGPGTRLTVT.

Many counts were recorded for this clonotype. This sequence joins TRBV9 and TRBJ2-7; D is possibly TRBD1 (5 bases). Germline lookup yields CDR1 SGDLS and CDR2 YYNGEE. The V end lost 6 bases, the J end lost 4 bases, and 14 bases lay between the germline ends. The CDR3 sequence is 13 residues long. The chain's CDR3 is CASTANSGYEQYF. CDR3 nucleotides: TGTGCCAGCACCGCCAATTCAGGGTACGAGCAGTACTTC.

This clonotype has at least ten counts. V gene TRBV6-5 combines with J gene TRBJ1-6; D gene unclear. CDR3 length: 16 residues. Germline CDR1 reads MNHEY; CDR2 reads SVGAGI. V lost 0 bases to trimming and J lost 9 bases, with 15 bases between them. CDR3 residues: CASSYSSKATGSPLHF. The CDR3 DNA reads TGTGCCAGCAGTTACTCCTCTAAGGCCACGGGTTCACCCCTCCACTTT.

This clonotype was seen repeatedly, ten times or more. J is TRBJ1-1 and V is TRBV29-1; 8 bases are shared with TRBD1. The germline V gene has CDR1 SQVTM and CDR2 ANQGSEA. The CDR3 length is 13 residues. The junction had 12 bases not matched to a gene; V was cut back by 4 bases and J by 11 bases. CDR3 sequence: CSVAGGGLLPAFF. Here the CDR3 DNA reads TGCAGCGTTGCAGGGGGCGGTCTGCTCCCGGCTTTCTTT.

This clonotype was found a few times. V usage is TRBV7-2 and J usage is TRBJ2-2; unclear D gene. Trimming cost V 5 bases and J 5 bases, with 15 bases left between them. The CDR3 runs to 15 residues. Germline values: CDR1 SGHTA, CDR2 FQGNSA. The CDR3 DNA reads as TGTGCCAGCAGCCTGAAATGGGGAATGACCGGGGAGCTGTTTTTT. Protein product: CASSLKWGMTGELFF.

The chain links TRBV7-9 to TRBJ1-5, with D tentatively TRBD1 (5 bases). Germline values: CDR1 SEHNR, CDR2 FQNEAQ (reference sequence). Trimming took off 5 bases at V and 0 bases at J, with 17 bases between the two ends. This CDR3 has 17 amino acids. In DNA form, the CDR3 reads TGTGCCAGCAGCCCTGGGACGCGCGGGGTTAGCAATCAGCCCCAGCATTTT. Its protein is CASSPGTRGVSNQPQHF.

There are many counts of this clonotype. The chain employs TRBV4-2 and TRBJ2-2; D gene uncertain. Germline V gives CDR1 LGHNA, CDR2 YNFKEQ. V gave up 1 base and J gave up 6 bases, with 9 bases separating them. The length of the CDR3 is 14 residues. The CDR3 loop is CASSQGTTPGELFF. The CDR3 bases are TGTGCCAGCAGCCAAGGGACCACCCCCGGGGAGCTGTTTTTT.

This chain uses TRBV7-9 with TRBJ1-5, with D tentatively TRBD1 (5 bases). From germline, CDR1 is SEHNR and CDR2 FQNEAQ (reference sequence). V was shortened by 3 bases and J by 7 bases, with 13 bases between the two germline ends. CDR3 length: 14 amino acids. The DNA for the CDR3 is TGTGCCAGCAGCTTGGATGGGGGGGGACAGCCCCAGCATTTT. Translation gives CASSLDGGGQPQHF.

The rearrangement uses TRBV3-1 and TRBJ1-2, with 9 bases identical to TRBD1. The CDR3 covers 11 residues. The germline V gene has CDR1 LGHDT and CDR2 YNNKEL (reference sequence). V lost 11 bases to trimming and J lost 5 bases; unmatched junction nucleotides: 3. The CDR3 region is CAPGQGYGYTF. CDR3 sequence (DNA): TGTGCCCCCGGACAGGGGTATGGCTACACCTTC.

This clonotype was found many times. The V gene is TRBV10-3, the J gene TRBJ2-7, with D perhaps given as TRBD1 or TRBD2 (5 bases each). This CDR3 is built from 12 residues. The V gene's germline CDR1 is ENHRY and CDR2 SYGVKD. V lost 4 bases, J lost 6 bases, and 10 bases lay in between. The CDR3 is CAISVRDVEQYF. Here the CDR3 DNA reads TGTGCCATCAGTGTCCGGGACGTCGAGCAGTACTTC.